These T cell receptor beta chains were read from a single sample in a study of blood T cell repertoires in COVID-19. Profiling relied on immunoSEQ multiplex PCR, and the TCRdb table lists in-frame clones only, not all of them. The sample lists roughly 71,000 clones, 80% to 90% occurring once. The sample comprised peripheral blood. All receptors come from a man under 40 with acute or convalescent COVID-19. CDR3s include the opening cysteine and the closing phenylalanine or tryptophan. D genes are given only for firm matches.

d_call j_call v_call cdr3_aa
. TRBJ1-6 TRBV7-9 CASSFNGQANSPLHF
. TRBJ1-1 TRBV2 CASSLGLGTEAFF
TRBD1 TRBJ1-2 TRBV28 CASSRDREFGYTF
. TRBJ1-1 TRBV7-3 CASSSAGDTEAFF
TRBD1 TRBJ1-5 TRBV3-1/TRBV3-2 CASSQIGTDQPQHF
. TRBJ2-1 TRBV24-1 CATSDPRDLRQFF
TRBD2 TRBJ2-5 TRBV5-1 CASSESGDQETQYF
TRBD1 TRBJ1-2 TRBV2 CASSPDRTYGYTF
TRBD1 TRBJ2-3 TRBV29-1 CSVVWGRQGWPDTQYF
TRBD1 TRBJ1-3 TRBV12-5 CASDKQGHRNTIYF
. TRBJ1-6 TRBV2 CASSDSSYNSPLHF
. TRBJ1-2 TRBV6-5 CASTGGDTGYTF
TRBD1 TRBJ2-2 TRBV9 CASSAAVRTGDTGELFF
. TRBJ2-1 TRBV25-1 CASSATTSYNEQFF
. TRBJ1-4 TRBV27 CASRSQGAGEKLFF
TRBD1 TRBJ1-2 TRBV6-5 CASRISTGGGYTF
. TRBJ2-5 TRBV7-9 CASSVDFQETQYF
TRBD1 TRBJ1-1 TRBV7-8 CASSLESGTGSSEAFF
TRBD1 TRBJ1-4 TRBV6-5 CASSYGMGQGGEKLFF
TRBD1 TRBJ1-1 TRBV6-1 CASSVPTGALNTEAFF
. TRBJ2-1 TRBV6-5 CASSYSNRVNEQFF
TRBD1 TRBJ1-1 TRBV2 CASSEYGQGEAFF
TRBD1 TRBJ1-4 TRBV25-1 CASSAFAGGDEKLFF
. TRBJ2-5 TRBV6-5 CASSRRPQETQYF
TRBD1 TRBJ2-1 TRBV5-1 CASSFLPGQGDNEQFF
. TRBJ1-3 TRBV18 CASSVTGVNSGNTIYF
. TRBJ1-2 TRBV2 CASSDLRGGYGYTF
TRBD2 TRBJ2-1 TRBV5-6 CASSPGLAGGLSYNEQFF
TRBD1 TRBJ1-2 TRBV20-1 CSARGTAGYTF
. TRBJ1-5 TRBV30 CAWSTSRSGGNQPQHF
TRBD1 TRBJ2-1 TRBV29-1 CSVPAGGLPYNEQFF
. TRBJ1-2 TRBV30 CAWSSRGGYYGYTF